Listed below are T cell receptor beta chains from one sample, sequenced in a study of beta chain features in type 1 diabetes. The table came from immunoSEQ multiplex PCR; TCRdb's copy has only in-frame clones and leaves some out. The table has some 660,000 clones, over 11% seen once. Source material: naive CD4+ T cells from blood. Every receptor here comes from a man between 18 and 29 years old with type 1 diabetes. Both conserved end residues are part of each CDR3. The order of the fields is CDR3 protein, CDR3 DNA, V gene, clone size, D gene, J gene. The D gene is left open where the match is weak. For some rows the clone size is stated as once, few or many, or as a class when expanded; others skip it.

CASSRRPQGTYEQYF	TGTGCCAGCAGCAGAAGGCCCCAGGGGACCTACGAGCAGTACTTC	TRBV9	.	.	TRBJ2-7
CSVTIYRGSNYGYTF	TGCAGCGTGACCATCTACAGGGGCTCTAACTATGGCTACACCTTC	TRBV29-1	.	TRBD1	TRBJ1-2
CASSFRPSLSSGANVLTF	TGTGCCAGCAGCTTTCGGCCGTCCCTGAGCTCTGGGGCCAACGTCCTGACTTTC	TRBV13	.	.	TRBJ2-6
CASSPSATVAEAFF	TGTGCCAGCAGCCCCTCCGCGACAGTCGCTGAAGCTTTCTTT	TRBV7-9	.	.	TRBJ1-1
CASSPDRAEDTQYF	TGTGCCAGCAGCCCGGACAGGGCCGAAGATACGCAGTATTTT	TRBV7-9	.	TRBD1	TRBJ2-3
CASTAGASYEQYF	TGTGCCAGTACAGCGGGAGCGTCCTACGAGCAGTACTTC	TRBV25-1	.	TRBD2	TRBJ2-7
CASSPPRTGSGYTF	TGTGCCAGCTCACCACCTCGGACAGGGAGTGGCTACACCTTC	TRBV18	.	TRBD1	TRBJ1-2
CASSPDYEQYF	TGTGCCAGCAGCCCTGACTACGAGCAGTACTTC	TRBV6-6	.	.	TRBJ2-7
CASSYLKNTEAFF	TGTGCCAGCAGTTACTTAAAGAACACTGAAGCTTTCTTT	TRBV6-5	.	.	TRBJ1-1
CASSLVADTDTQYF	TGCGCCAGCAGCTTGGTGGCAGACACAGATACGCAGTATTTT	TRBV5-1	few	.	TRBJ2-3
CASSSPGTVQETQYF	TGTGCCAGCAGTTCTCCCGGGACAGTCCAAGAGACCCAGTACTTC	TRBV6-6	.	TRBD1	TRBJ2-5
CAWSVGGLAWDTQYF	TGTGCCTGGAGTGTAGGGGGACTAGCATGGGATACGCAGTATTTT	TRBV30	few	TRBD2	TRBJ2-3
CASSPGQGNEQYF	TGCGCCAGCAGCCCGGGACAGGGGAACGAGCAGTACTTC	TRBV5-1	few	TRBD1	TRBJ2-7
CASRTGTGGYEQYF	TGTGCCAGCAGAACCGGGACAGGGGGCTACGAGCAGTACTTC	TRBV2	few	TRBD1	TRBJ2-7
CAWSAPANQPQHF	TGTGCCTGGAGTGCCCCCGCCAATCAGCCCCAGCATTTT	TRBV30	few	.	TRBJ1-5
CASSYYDEQFF	TGTGCCAGCAGCTACTACGATGAGCAGTTCTTC	TRBV5-6	few	.	TRBJ2-1
CASSVQGATYNEQFF	TGTGCCAGCAGTGTACAGGGGGCGACCTACAATGAGCAGTTCTTC	TRBV25-1	.	TRBD1	TRBJ2-1
CASSPRQGGNTEAFF	TGTGCCAGCTCACCACGACAGGGGGGGAACACTGAAGCTTTCTTT	TRBV18	few	TRBD1	TRBJ1-1
CASSLFGDPPIQYF	TGTGCCAGCAGCTTATTTGGGGACCCTCCGATTCAGTACTTC	TRBV7-9	few	.	TRBJ2-4
CASSLGGQGYEQYF	TGCGCCAGCAGCTTGGGAGGACAGGGCTACGAGCAGTACTTC	TRBV5-1	few	TRBD1	TRBJ2-7
CASSQDRGYQETQYF	TGTGCCAGCAGCCAAGATCGAGGGTATCAAGAGACCCAGTACTTC	TRBV4-2	few	.	TRBJ2-5
CASSPPGANEKLFF	TGTGCCAGCAGCCCCCCGGGGGCCAATGAAAAACTGTTTTTT	TRBV7-6	.	.	TRBJ1-4
CASSIKGAGELFF	TGTGCCAGTAGTATCAAGGGCGCCGGGGAGCTGTTTTTT	TRBV19	few	.	TRBJ2-2
CASRLLIEAFF	TGTGCCAGCAGGTTACTCATTGAAGCTTTCTTT	TRBV7-2	few	.	TRBJ1-1
CASSPPGSGTTDTQYF	TGTGCCAGCAGCCCGCCGGGGTCAGGGACCACAGATACGCAGTATTTT	TRBV11-2	.	.	TRBJ2-3
CASSPHVELAGLGYEQYF	TGTGCCAGCAGCCCACATGTCGAACTAGCGGGGCTCGGCTACGAGCAGTACTTC	TRBV27	.	TRBD2	TRBJ2-7
CASSGTLGRGANTEAFF	TGTGCCAGCAGTGGCACCTTGGGAAGAGGGGCGAACACTGAAGCTTTCTTT	TRBV25-1	.	.	TRBJ1-1
CAWSWGYEQYF	TGTGCCTGGAGTTGGGGCTACGAGCAGTACTTC	TRBV30	.	.	TRBJ2-7
CASSSPSLANRADTQYF	TGTGCCAGCAGTTCACCATCCTTAGCGAACAGGGCAGATACGCAGTATTTT	TRBV28	.	.	TRBJ2-3
CASSGPANYGYTF	TGCGCCAGCAGCGGACCAGCTAACTATGGCTACACCTTC	TRBV5-1	.	.	TRBJ1-2
CASSLPASGGTAYEQYF	TGTGCCAGCAGTTTACCTGCTAGCGGGGGGACCGCCTACGAGCAGTACTTC	TRBV28	.	TRBD2	TRBJ2-7
CASSMTGGYNEQFF	TGTGCCAGCAGTATGACAGGGGGGTACAATGAGCAGTTCTTC	TRBV2	few	TRBD1	TRBJ2-1
CASSPRRDTGELFF	TGTGCCAGCAGCCCCCGACGGGACACCGGGGAGCTGTTTTTT	TRBV7-2	.	.	TRBJ2-2
CASSPGTASNQPQHF	TGTGCCAGCAGTCCCGGGACAGCTAGCAATCAGCCCCAGCATTTT	TRBV27	.	TRBD1	TRBJ1-5
CASSFEQGGDTQYF	TGCGCCAGCAGCTTTGAACAGGGGGGAGATACGCAGTATTTT	TRBV5-1	few	TRBD1	TRBJ2-3
CASSYSLAGDTQYF	TGTGCCAGCAGTTACTCACTAGCGGGGGACACGCAGTATTTT	TRBV6-5	.	TRBD2	TRBJ2-3
CATGTRATEAFF	TGTGCCACCGGCACTCGGGCCACTGAAGCTTTCTTT	TRBV4-2	.	.	TRBJ1-1